These 24 T cell receptor beta chains came from one sample sequenced in a study of cytomegalovirus exposure and HLA in healthy donors. The PCR ran on 60 Vbeta and 13 Jbeta primers. Only in-frame clones appear in the TCRdb table, and some are missing; sequencing was by immunoSEQ multiplex PCR. The repertoire holds roughly 120,000 clones, 75% to 90% seen once, with about 0.22% in the top ten. The sequenced material came from PBMCs. The receptors here all came from a man aged 50-59 years in good health and CMV-seronegative.

The chain employs TRBV5-1 and TRBJ2-5, with 8 nucleotides matching TRBD2. Trimming cost V 0 bases and J 4 bases; bases outside gene matches: 14. In germline, CDR1 is SGHRS, CDR2 YFSETQ. This CDR3 region has 18 residues. Written as DNA, the CDR3 is TGCGCCAGCAGCTTGGCCCCTACTAGCGGAGATGGAGGAGAGACCCAGTACTTC. Residues: CASSLAPTSGDGGETQYF.

The V gene is TRBV29-1, the J gene TRBJ2-1; 9 bases agree with TRBD1. V shed 7 bases and J 3 bases; nucleotides not matched to a gene: 10. Looked up from germline, CDR1 is SQVTM and CDR2 is ANQGSEA. The CDR3 runs to 15 residues. The DNA of the CDR3 is TGCAGCGACAAAATGGGGACAGGGAGCTACAATGAGCAGTTCTTC. Translating it yields CSDKMGTGSYNEQFF.

CDR3 residues: CASSRDRALEQYF. CDR3 nucleotides: TGTGCCAGTAGTAGGGACAGGGCGCTCGAGCAGTACTTC. J is TRBJ2-7 and V is TRBV19; TRBD1 matches at 9 bases. CDR3 length equals 13 residues. The V gene's germline CDR1 is LNHDA and CDR2 SQIVND (reference sequence). The ends lost 4 bases at V and 6 bases at J; junction bases unmatched: 4.

The chain carries TRBV28 and TRBJ2-3, with unresolved D. The CDR3 consists of 16 residues. CDR1 and CDR2 from the germline V gene are MDHEN and SYDVKM. Deletions cut 7 bases from V and 3 bases from J, with 20 bases between. The CDR3 coding sequence is TGTGCCAGCACCCCCCCCCGCGAGCGACCTACAGATACGCAGTATTTT. Its protein is CASTPPRERPTDTQYF.

J is TRBJ2-3 and V is TRBV5-6; TRBD1 might be the D (6 bases). CDR3 size: 18 residues. Trimming shortened V by 8 bases and J by 1 base, and 26 bases separated the two germline ends. Germline V gives CDR1 SGHDT, CDR2 YYEEEE. The CDR3 sequence is CARNSVSFNPGGTDTQYF. DNA of the CDR3: TGTGCCAGGAACTCCGTTTCTTTCAATCCAGGGGGCACAGATACGCAGTATTTT. Based on the CDR3 plus reference TRBV5-6 and TRBJ2-3, the full variable domain is DAGVTQSPTHLIKTRGQQVTLRCSPKSGHDTVSWYQQALGQGPQFIFQYYEEEERQRGNFPDRFSGHQFPNYSSELNVNALLLGDSALYLCARNSVSFNPGGTDTQYFGPGTRLTVL.

This chain connects TRBV4-3 to TRBJ1-2; tentatively, D is TRBD1 (6 bases). The CDR3 is made up of 15 amino acids. The V and J ends lost 0 bases and 7 bases respectively, with 15 bases between them. Germline V gene sequence: CDR1 LGHNA, CDR2 YSLEER. CDR3 amino acids: CASSQDGQGNRGYTF. The CDR3 bases are TGCGCCAGCAGCCAAGATGGGCAGGGGAATCGTGGCTACACCTTC.

This chain joins TRBV19 and TRBJ1-1; weak D call: TRBD1 (5 bases). Germline V gene lookup returns CDR1 LNHDA and CDR2 SQIVND (reference sequence). This CDR3 has 16 residues. V was clipped by 5 bases and J by 1 base, with 17 bases between them. DNA of the CDR3: TGTGCCAGTAGTCGGGCGGGAGGGGTCCCGAACACTGAAGCTTTCTTT. It codes for CASSRAGGVPNTEAFF.

The table lists this clone with a count of one. The chain carries TRBV6-5 and TRBJ2-5; no definite D call. The CDR3 spans 13 residues. Between the trimmed V and J ends, which lost 2 bases and 1 base, there was a span of 5 bases. The germline gives CDR1 MNHEY, CDR2 SVGAGI. The CDR3 nucleotides read TGTGCCAGCAGTTACCACGGCCAAGAGACCCAGTACTTC. Its translation: CASSYHGQETQYF.

This clone has more than one count but fewer than ten. CDR3: CASSVLASDYNEQFF. The CDR3 DNA reads as TGTGCCAGCAGTGTTCTAGCGTCCGATTACAATGAGCAGTTCTTC. This chain joins TRBV6-4 and TRBJ2-1; D is possibly TRBD2 (6 bases). Germline CDR1 and CDR2: MRHNA and SNTAGT. V was clipped by 4 bases and J by 4 bases, with 14 bases between them. CDR3 length equals 15 residues.

CDR3 nucleotides: TGTGCCAGCAGCCTCGGACTAGCGGGGGACGGGGAGACCCAGTACTTC. Its protein is CASSLGLAGDGETQYF. The V and J genes are TRBV9 and TRBJ2-5, with 13 bases matching TRBD2. The CDR3 is 16 residues long. Trimming cost V 4 bases and J 5 bases; bases outside gene matches: 8. Germline-derived CDR1 and CDR2 are SGDLS and YYNGEE.

The chain couples TRBV18 to TRBJ2-1; 11 positions agree with TRBD2. The CDR3 extends over 15 amino acids. The germline V gene has CDR1 KGHSH and CDR2 LQKENI. The J segment lost 9 bases and the V segment lost 0 bases, leaving 4 bases of the junction unmatched. The CDR3 DNA sequence: TGTGCCAGCTCACCACCACTAGCGGGAGTGCGTGAGCAGTTCTTC. It codes for CASSPPLAGVREQFF.

J is TRBJ2-7 and V is TRBV27, with 8 bases aligning to TRBD2. Per the germline V gene, CDR1 is MNHEY and CDR2 is SMNVEV (reference sequence). The V and J ends lost 2 bases and 3 bases, in that order; junction bases with no gene match: 3. CDR3 length equals 14 residues. The CDR3 sequence: CASSLRRGVYEQYF. CDR3 nucleotides: TGTGCCAGCAGTTTAAGGCGGGGGGTCTACGAGCAGTACTTC.

The rearrangement joins TRBV11-2 to TRBJ2-7; TRBD2 is a possible D gene (5 bases). V lost 3 bases to trimming and J lost 8 bases, with 11 bases between them. The CDR3 extends over 12 amino acids. Germline V lookup: CDR1 SGHAT, CDR2 FQNNGV. CDR3: CASSLRALKQYF. As DNA, the CDR3 is TGTGCCAGCAGCTTGCGGGCGCTGAAGCAGTACTTC.

This chain joins TRBV4-2 and TRBJ2-3; 7 bases align to TRBD2. V lost 0 bases to trimming and J lost 2 bases; unmatched junction nucleotides: 2. Looked up from germline, CDR1 is LGHNA and CDR2 is YNFKEQ. The CDR3 extends over 15 amino acids. The CDR3 DNA sequence: TGTGCCAGCAGCCAAGAGGGGGGGAACACAGATACGCAGTATTTT. Protein product: CASSQEGGNTDTQYF.

This clone has only one observation. The chain joins TRBV7-3 to TRBJ2-1; 9 nucleotides match TRBD2. The CDR3 is 16 amino acids. V lost 5 bases and J lost 12; bases outside the gene matches: 17. Germline V gene data show CDR1 as SGHTA and CDR2 as FQGTGA. The CDR3 DNA reads as TGTGCCAGCAGCCCAGGGGGGACTAGCCGTCGGAGGGGGCAGTTCTTC. Residues: CASSPGGTSRRRGQFF.

The chain employs TRBV7-9 and TRBJ2-5; no clear D gene. Trimming removed 6 bases at V and 0 bases at J, with 11 bases between. The germline V gene encodes CDR1 SEHNR and CDR2 FQNEAQ (reference sequence). This CDR3 has 14 amino acids. In nucleotides, the CDR3 is TGTGCCAGCAGAACAGAAACGTACCAAGAGACCCAGTACTTC. It encodes CASRTETYQETQYF. The full variable domain, rest sourced from reference TRBV7-9 and TRBJ2-5, is DTGVSQNPRHKITKRGQNVTFRCDPISEHNRLYWYRQTLGQGPEFLTYFQNEAQLEKSRLLSDRFSAERPKGSFSTLEIQRTEQGDSAMYLCASRTETYQETQYFGPGTRLLVL.

This clone was detected a few times. The genes are TRBV2 and TRBJ1-2, with 7 bases matching TRBD1. CDR3 length equals 13 residues. Trimming at V came to 7 bases and at J to 8 bases, leaving 10 bases not matched to a gene. Per the germline V gene, CDR1 is SNHLY and CDR2 is FYNNEI. DNA for the CDR3: TGTGCCAGCACCACGACAGGGACTGAGGGCTACACCTTC. Its protein product is CASTTTGTEGYTF.

The chain carries TRBV18 and TRBJ2-5; 11 positions agree with TRBD2. This CDR3 has 16 amino acids. The ends lost 2 bases at V and 3 bases at J; junction bases unmatched: 5. Germline CDR1 reads KGHSH; CDR2 reads LQKENI. CDR3 sequence: CASSPKLAGAEETQYF. The CDR3 nucleotides read TGTGCCAGCTCACCAAAACTAGCGGGAGCGGAAGAGACCCAGTACTTC. The full variable domain, with the rest looked up from reference TRBV18 and TRBJ2-5, is NAGVMQNPRHLVRRRGQEARLRCSPMKGHSHVYWYRQLPEEGLKFMVYLQKENIIDESGMPKERFSAEFPKEGPSILRIQQVVRGDSAAYFCASSPKLAGAEETQYFGPGTRLLVL.

The chain carries TRBV7-6 and TRBJ1-1; possibly TRBD1 for D (6 bases). The CDR3 is 15 residues long. The germline gives CDR1 SGHVS, CDR2 FNYEAQ. Trimming pared 1 base from V and 5 bases from J, leaving 14 bases between. CDR3 in amino acids: CASSLGSQGSTEAFF. The DNA of the CDR3 is TGTGCCAGCAGCTTAGGTTCACAGGGTTCTACTGAAGCTTTCTTT.

In its sample, this clone was seen a few times. The CDR3 is CASSSGMNTEAFF. As DNA, the CDR3 is TGTGCCAGCAGCTCAGGCATGAACACTGAAGCTTTCTTT. V and J are TRBV9 and TRBJ1-1; D not certain. Germline V CDR1 and CDR2: SGDLS, YYNGEE. V was shortened by 4 bases and J by 0 bases, with 7 bases between the two germline ends. The CDR3 is 13 amino acids.

The V and J genes are TRBV5-4 and TRBJ1-1, with TRBD1 matching over 8 bases. Germline-derived CDR1 and CDR2 are SGHNT and YYREEE (reference sequence). The ends lost 1 base at V and 3 bases at J; junction bases unmatched: 5. This CDR3 is 15 amino acids long. CDR3 amino acids: CASSLQGAGDTEAFF. CDR3 coding DNA: TGTGCCAGCAGCTTGCAGGGGGCAGGAGACACTGAAGCTTTCTTT.

V usage is TRBV19 and J usage is TRBJ1-5; D perhaps matches TRBD1 (5 bases). Germline V CDR1 and CDR2: LNHDA, SQIVND (reference sequence). CDR3 length equals 20 residues. Trimming took 3 bases from V and 2 from J, leaving 26 bases between them. The CDR3 spells CASSIVFSGWGGNGNQPQHF. Written as DNA, the CDR3 is TGTGCCAGTAGTATTGTCTTTTCGGGATGGGGGGGGAATGGCAATCAGCCCCAGCATTTT.

The V and J genes are TRBV27 and TRBJ1-5; 9 positions match TRBD1. Germline V lookup: CDR1 MNHEY, CDR2 SMNVEV (reference sequence). With V trimmed by 6 bases and J by 7 bases, 7 bases remained unmatched. The CDR3 length is 14 residues. The CDR3 spells CASSTGGQRQPQHF. The DNA for the CDR3 is TGTGCCAGCAGCACAGGGGGCCAACGGCAGCCCCAGCATTTT.

This clone was seen just once. The chain employs TRBV6-1 and TRBJ2-1; 7 nucleotides line up with TRBD1. Germline V gives CDR1 MNHNS, CDR2 SASEGT. The CDR3 totals 12 residues. Trimming removed 8 bases from V and 7 bases from J; junction bases left unmatched: 5. The CDR3: CASGDSRNEQFF. CDR3 coding DNA: TGTGCCAGCGGGGACAGCCGAAATGAGCAGTTCTTC.